This T cell receptor (beta chain) was captured by sequencing in a study of T cells in Graves' hyperthyroidism and ophthalmopathy. About the research overall: The authors collected peripheral blood at initial diagnosis, before any treatment. Study outcomes and limitations: Ophthalmopathy and stable hyperthyroidism were told apart by a 13 V-J model.

Each patient was aged 18 to 65 and had newly diagnosed hyperthyroidism of under 2 months' duration. Uncontrolled infection, other autoimmune disease, pregnancy and lactation each barred patients from inclusion. The TCR beta CDR3 regions underwent amplification using RNA transcripts as the source. The HTBI primer set served for first-round RT-PCR of the TCR CDR3. Using its own MiXCR run on the multiplex PCR reads, TCRdb lists one record per CDR3 protein. The sample holds 300,000 to 450,000 distinct CDR3 sequences, about 15% seen once. Details on this clonotype: The target antigen is unknown.

The source is a woman aged 25 to 39 with Graves' hyperthyroidism. The specimen was blood.

In DNA form, the CDR3 reads TGTGCCTGGAGTGTACGGGGTGGTCTCTCCTACAATGAGCAGTTCTTC. Its translation is CAWSVRGGLSYNEQFF. The chain couples TRBV30 to TRBJ2-1; tentative D call: TRBD2 (5 bases). V was trimmed by 0 bases and J by 0 bases, leaving 12 bases between them. Per germline, CDR1 GTSNPN and CDR2 SVGIG (reference sequence). CDR3 size: 16 residues.